This note documents a single T cell receptor (beta chain) sequence. Its antigen remains unknown. Germline V lookup: CDR1 SGDLS, CDR2 YYNGEE. V was clipped by 0 bases and J by 4 bases; unmatched bases: 7. This CDR3 is built from 15 residues. These data come from a study of cytomegalovirus exposure and HLA in healthy donors. Whole-study context: Clustering assigned roughly 81% of the approximately 400 genotyped donors to the Caucasian-associated ancestry cluster.

Study observations and caveats: In an earlier analysis, about 90% or about 30%: the productive usage of most TCR beta V segments.

PCR amplification relied on 60 Vbeta primers (plus 13 Jbeta primers). Data came from immunoSEQ multiplex PCR; TCRdb stores just in-frame clones and leaves some out. The sample shows around 140,000 clones, around 72% of them seen only once. The chain recombines TRBV9 with TRBJ2-7; 7 bases align to TRBD1. The sequence was collected from a man in his forties or fifties in good health and CMV-seropositive. Sequences were obtained from PBMCs. DNA for the CDR3: TGTGCCAGCAGCGTAGCTCCCGGACAGGAGTACGAGCAGTACTTC. It codes for CASSVAPGQEYEQYF.